This TCR beta chain originates from a study of T-cell memory formation after mild COVID-19. Study background: Clustering of TCRs was largely donor specific. Notes on the study in general: Pre-infection memory showed some responding clones, and this suggested that cross-reactive memory joined.

This clonotype was recorded a few times. Its target is unknown. UMIs and sample barcodes were carried by the TCR alpha and TCR beta cDNA libraries that 5'RACE produced using constant-segment primers. TCRdb reprocessed the 5' RACE reads via MiXCR and lists one record per CDR3 protein. The sample gives 300,000 to 350,000 distinct CDR3 sequences, approximately 19% of which show up once; 20% to 25% is in the top ten. The receptor was isolated from a man aged 18 to 35 who had mild COVID-19 (a few samples of this study predate the infection). Cell type and time point are not known. Source material: PBMCs or a T cell subset sorted from them (not recorded which).

The CDR3 region is CASSHGGELYGYTF. The DNA of the CDR3 is TGCGCCAGCAGCCATGGCGGAGAGCTCTATGGCTACACCTTC. The rearrangement joins TRBV5-1 to TRBJ1-2; no definite D call. This CDR3 contains 14 residues. V was trimmed by 4 bases and J by 4 bases, leaving 14 bases between them. Germline CDR1 and CDR2: SGHRS and YFSETQ. The full variable domain, its missing parts supplied by reference TRBV5-1 and TRBJ1-2, is KAGVTQTPRYLIKTRGQQVTLSCSPISGHRSVSWYQQTPGQGLQFLFEYFSETQRNKGNFPGRFSGRQFSNSRSEMNVSTLELGDSALYLCASSHGGELYGYTFGSGTRLTVV.